This entry lists 3 T cell receptor beta chains sequenced from one sample in a study of Tregs in tolerant kidney transplant recipients. Sequenced by immunoSEQ multiplex PCR; TCRdb stores in-frame clones only, minus some. Among about 240,000 clones, roughly 80% were seen once, and the ten largest hold around 0.68%. Sequencing was done on a sample of CD4+ T cells from blood. These receptor sequences come from a human donor in good health.

This chain uses TRBV15 with TRBJ2-2; TRBD1 matches 7 bases. CDR1 and CDR2 (germline): LNHNV, YYDKDF (reference sequence). CDR3 size: 17 residues. V lost 1 base to trimming and J lost 3 bases; unmatched junction nucleotides: 8. For the CDR3, the DNA is TGTGCCACCAGCAGAGTGGGCAGGGGGAGTTACACCGGGGAGCTGTTTTTT. It yields the protein CATSRVGRGSYTGELFF.

V usage is TRBV21-1 and J usage is TRBJ2-7; the D segment call TRBD2 is taken from the table without a DNA check. TRBV21-1 corresponds to a pseudogene. The CDR3 length is 18 residues. CDR3 residues: CASPDSEGPHSRVREQYF. In DNA, the CDR3 is TGTGCCAGCCCGGACTCCGAAGGGCCACATAGCCGGGTGCGGGAGCAGTACTTC.

This sequence joins TRBV19 and TRBJ2-1, with unresolved D. The CDR3 spans 13 residues. The V end lost 0 bases, the J end lost 2 bases, and 2 bases lay between the germline ends. Germline CDR1 and CDR2: LNHDA and SQIVND (reference sequence). The CDR3 loop reads CASSIDTYNEQFF. The CDR3 nucleotides are TGTGCCAGTAGTATAGATACCTACAATGAGCAGTTCTTC.